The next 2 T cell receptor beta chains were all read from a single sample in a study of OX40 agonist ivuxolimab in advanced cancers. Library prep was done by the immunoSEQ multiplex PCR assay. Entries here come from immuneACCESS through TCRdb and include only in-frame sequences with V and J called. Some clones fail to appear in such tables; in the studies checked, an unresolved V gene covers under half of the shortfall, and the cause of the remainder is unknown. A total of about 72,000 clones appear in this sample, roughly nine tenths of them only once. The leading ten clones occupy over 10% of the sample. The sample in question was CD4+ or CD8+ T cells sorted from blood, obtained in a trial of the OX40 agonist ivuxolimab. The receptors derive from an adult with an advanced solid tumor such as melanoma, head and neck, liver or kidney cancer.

CDR3 bases: TGTGCCAGCAGCCAAGTATTACGGGGGGCCATGAACACTGAAGCTTTCTTT. Protein sequence: CASSQVLRGAMNTEAFF. The genes are TRBV4-2 and TRBJ1-1; D is perhaps TRBD1 (6 bases). This CDR3 contains 17 residues. From germline, CDR1 is LGHNA and CDR2 YNFKEQ. Between the trimmed V and J ends, which lost 1 base and 0 bases, there was a span of 15 bases.

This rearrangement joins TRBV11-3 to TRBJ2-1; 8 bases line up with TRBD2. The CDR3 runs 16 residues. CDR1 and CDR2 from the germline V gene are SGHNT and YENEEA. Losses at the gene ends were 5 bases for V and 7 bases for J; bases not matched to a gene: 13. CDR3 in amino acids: CASSRGEAGDWNEQFF. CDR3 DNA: TGTGCCAGCAGCCGGGGGGAAGCGGGAGATTGGAATGAGCAGTTCTTC.